The source of this TCR beta chain is a study of T cell clones after liver transplantation. This clone was seen once. Germline assignment: CDR1 SGHNT and CDR2 YYREEE (reference sequence). The CDR3 covers 14 residues. V lost 0 bases and J lost 3, with 7 bases in between. Here immunoSEQ multiplex PCR was the method, and the copy in TCRdb shows in-frame clones only, minus some. The data show some 80,000 clones, 80% to 90% seen once. The J gene is TRBJ1-3, the V gene TRBV5-4; no reliable D call. Material: CD4+ T cells from blood, obtained 48 months after liver transplant. This receptor was taken from a human patient who received a liver transplant. These T cells may partly come from the graft donor. For the CDR3, the DNA is TGTGCCAGCAGCTTGGGGGGTCGTGGAAACACCATATATTTT. It is translated as CASSLGGRGNTIYF.